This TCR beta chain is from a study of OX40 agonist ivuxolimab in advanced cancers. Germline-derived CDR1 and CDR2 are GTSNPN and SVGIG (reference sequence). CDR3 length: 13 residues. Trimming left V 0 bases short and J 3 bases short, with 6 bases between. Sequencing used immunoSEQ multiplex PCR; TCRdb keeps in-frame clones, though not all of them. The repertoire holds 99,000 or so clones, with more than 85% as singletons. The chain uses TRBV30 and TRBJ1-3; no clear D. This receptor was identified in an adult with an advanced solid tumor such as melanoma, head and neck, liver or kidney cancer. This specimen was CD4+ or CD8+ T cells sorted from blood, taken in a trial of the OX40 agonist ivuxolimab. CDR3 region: CAWSVWNGNTIYF. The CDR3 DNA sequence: TGTGCCTGGAGTGTTTGGAATGGAAACACCATATATTTT.